The present T cell receptor beta chain was sequenced within a study of blood T cell repertoires in COVID-19. Study details: Both acute and convalescent COVID-19 samples were obtained from the United States, Italy and Spain.

In the original workflow: Amplification with reference gene primers provided the estimates of nucleated cell counts. Measured with immunoSEQ multiplex PCR; TCRdb has only the in-frame clones, and not every one. V and J calls and clone size come straight from that table; D and trimming were deduced from the DNA. This table has 65,000 to 90,000 clones, 70% to 90% appearing once. Germline CDR1 and CDR2: MNHNY and SVGAGI (reference sequence). V was cut by 6 bases and J by 1 base, with 13 bases left in between. This CDR3 region has 15 residues. This chain uses TRBV6-6 with TRBJ1-5; D not resolved. Sequenced material: peripheral blood. The TCR comes from an elderly woman with active or convalescent COVID-19. DNA for the CDR3: TGTGCCAGCAGGAGCCCAGGAGGGAGCAATCAGCCCCAGCATTTT. Protein product: CASRSPGGSNQPQHF.